What follows are 10 T cell receptor beta chains derived from one specimen sequenced in a study of blood T cell repertoires in COVID-19. Profiling relied on immunoSEQ multiplex PCR, and the TCRdb table lists in-frame clones only, not all of them. Among about 54,000 clones listed, 81% were seen once. The sequenced sample consisted of peripheral blood. The receptors here all came from a woman in her sixties or seventies with acute or convalescent COVID-19.

This chain connects TRBV9 to TRBJ2-1, with 8 bases that match TRBD1. V shed 3 bases, J shed 9 bases, and the junction held 8 bases outside the gene matches. Per the germline V gene, CDR1 is SGDLS and CDR2 is YYNGEE. The CDR3 covers 14 residues. For the CDR3, the DNA is TGTGCCAGCAGCGCCAATCAGGGGGCGGGTGAGCAGTTCTTC. Its protein is CASSANQGAGEQFF.

This chain links TRBV19 with TRBJ1-1, with D unresolved. Germline CDR1 is LNHDA and CDR2 is SQIVND (reference sequence). V dropped 5 bases and J dropped 0 bases, with 7 bases sitting between them. This CDR3 has 13 residues. DNA of the CDR3: TGTGCCAGTAGTTCGGTTATGAACACTGAAGCTTTCTTT. This gives the protein CASSSVMNTEAFF. Full variable domain (rest looked up from reference TRBV19 and TRBJ1-1): DGGITQSPKYLFRKEGQNVTLSCEQNLNHDAMYWYRQDPGQGLRLIYYSQIVNDFQKGDIAEGYSVSREKKESFPLTVTSAQKNPTAFYLCASSSVMNTEAFFGQGTRLTVV.

The genes are TRBV2 and TRBJ1-5, with unresolved D. Deletions cut 7 bases from V and 0 bases from J, with 13 bases between. Germline V gives CDR1 SNHLY, CDR2 FYNNEI. This CDR3 spans 15 amino acids. CDR3 bases: TGTGCCAGCATCCAGAATCTGAATAGCAATCAGCCCCAGCATTTT. The encoded protein is CASIQNLNSNQPQHF.

The chain has TRBV2 and TRBJ2-7; D unclear. V was pared by 0 bases and J by 7 bases, with 7 bases between. The CDR3 runs to 12 residues. Looked up from germline, CDR1 is SNHLY and CDR2 is FYNNEI. CDR3: CASSEAVREQYF. CDR3 sequence (DNA): TGTGCCAGCAGTGAAGCAGTACGGGAGCAGTACTTC.

V usage is TRBV27 and J usage is TRBJ1-4; D unclear. There are 15 residues in the CDR3. V shed 3 bases and J shed 0 bases, with 8 bases lying between them. Germline lookup yields CDR1 MNHEY and CDR2 SMNVEV (reference sequence). The CDR3 loop is CASSFLPATNEKLFF. The CDR3, as DNA: TGTGCCAGCAGTTTCCTCCCCGCAACTAATGAAAAACTGTTTTTT.

The rearrangement uses TRBV5-4 and TRBJ2-5; the D gene is possibly TRBD2 (6 bases). This CDR3 has 15 residues. Germline-derived CDR1 and CDR2 are SGHNT and YYREEE (reference sequence). V shed 0 bases and J shed 3 bases, with 12 bases lying between them. CDR3 in DNA: TGTGCCAGCAGCTTGGTGTCGCGGGGTGAAGAGACCCAGTACTTC. It codes for CASSLVSRGEETQYF.

This sequence joins TRBV10-3 and TRBJ1-1, with D possibly matching TRBD1 (6 bases). This CDR3 spans 13 amino acids. The ends were cut back, 3 bases at V and 5 bases at J, with 10 bases in the middle. Germline V gene lookup returns CDR1 ENHRY and CDR2 SYGVKD. As DNA, the CDR3 is TGTGCCATCAGTGATACAGGGCGGACTGAAGCTTTCTTT. This gives the protein CAISDTGRTEAFF.

The chain joins TRBV5-8 to TRBJ2-7; 8 nucleotides agree with TRBD2. Germline CDR1 is SGHTS and CDR2 is YDEGEE. This CDR3 has 14 residues. With 2 bases clipped from V and 0 bases from J, the junction kept 1 base outside the gene matches. This chain's CDR3 is CASSFLAGSYEQYF. CDR3 nucleotides: TGTGCCAGCAGCTTCCTAGCGGGCTCCTACGAGCAGTACTTC. The full variable domain, rest sourced from reference TRBV5-8 and TRBJ2-7, is EAGVTQSPTHLIKTRGQQATLRCSPISGHTSVYWYQQALGLGLQFLLWYDEGEERNRGNFPPRFSGRQFPNYSSELNVNALELEDSALYLCASSFLAGSYEQYFGPGTRLTVT.

The rearrangement joins TRBV14 to TRBJ2-3; 9 bases agree with TRBD1. This CDR3 comprises 18 residues. The V segment lost 2 bases and the J segment 3 bases; nucleotides outside the gene matches: 12. CDR1 is SGHDN, CDR2 FVKESK, per germline. The CDR3 DNA reads as TGTGCCAGCAGCCAAAATACTGGGGACAGGGACCCAACAGATACGCAGTATTTT. It codes for CASSQNTGDRDPTDTQYF. Variable domain in full (rest from reference TRBV14 and TRBJ2-3): EAGVTQFPSHSVIEKGQTVTLRCDPISGHDNLYWYRRVMGKEIKFLLHFVKESKQDESGMPNNRFLAERTGGTYSTLKVQPAELEDSGVYFCASSQNTGDRDPTDTQYFGPGTRLTVL.

This chain uses TRBV6-2 or TRBV6-3 with TRBJ2-7; TRBD2 matches 11 bases. The CDR3 length is 16 residues. Germline V gene sequence: CDR1 MNHEY, CDR2 SVGEGT. The V gene end was trimmed by 0 bases and the J gene end by 4 bases; junction bases not matched to a gene: 5. CDR3 sequence reads: CASSYSRASGRYEQYF. CDR3 DNA sequence: TGTGCCAGCAGTTACTCCAGGGCTAGCGGGAGGTACGAGCAGTACTTC.